These 21 T cell receptor beta chains share one sample of origin, sequenced in a study of T-cell memory formation after mild COVID-19. One entry per CDR3 protein, called by TCRdb with MiXCR from the 5' RACE reads. In the table there are 350,000 to 400,000 distinct CDR3 sequences, around an eighth of which are singletons. Specimen: PBMCs or a T cell subset sorted from them (not recorded which). The receptors were gathered from a man between 18 and 35 years old who had mild COVID-19 (a few samples of this study predate the infection). Cell type and time point are not known.

This clonotype was seen many times. The rearrangement uses TRBV7-3 and TRBJ2-3; D unclear. The CDR3 is made up of 14 amino acids. Germline-derived CDR1 and CDR2 are SGHTA and FQGTGA. V dropped 2 bases and J dropped 2 bases, with 8 bases sitting between them. CDR3 coding DNA: TGTGCCAGCAGCTTAGGAACATACACAGATACGCAGTATTTT. Translated: CASSLGTYTDTQYF. The full variable domain, completed using reference TRBV7-3 and TRBJ2-3, is GAGVSQTPSNKVTEKGKYVELRCDPISGHTALYWYRQSLGQGPEFLIYFQGTGAADDSGLPNDRFFAVRPEGSVSTLKIQRTERGDSAVYLCASSLGTYTDTQYFGPGTRLTVL.

Note on this clonotype: One junction end does not reproduce the germline sequence, and a read error may be involved. This chain uses TRBV12-3 or TRBV12-4 with TRBJ2-1; no definite D call. The CDR3 has 15 amino acids. The CDR3 DNA is TGTGCCAGCAGTTTTCAGTTTGTTACGCCTACTGAGCAGTCCTTC. It specifies CASSFQFVTPTEQSF.

The V gene is TRBV20-1, the J gene TRBJ1-2; D unclear. The CDR3 is 14 residues long. Germline V gives CDR1 DFQATT, CDR2 SNEGSKA (reference sequence). The DNA of the CDR3 is TGCAGGGGCGGAAAACGGGCCAGCCACTATGGCTACACCTTC. Protein product: CRGGKRASHYGYTF.

The chain couples TRBV7-2 to TRBJ1-1, with D unresolved. V lost 1 base, J lost 6 bases, and 15 bases lay in between. The V gene's germline CDR1 is SGHTA and CDR2 FQGNSA. The CDR3 is 15 residues long. This CDR3 is CASSLGPAGLPEAFF. CDR3 nucleotides: TGTGCCAGCAGCTTAGGGCCAGCAGGCCTCCCTGAAGCTTTCTTT. Based on the CDR3 plus reference TRBV7-2 and TRBJ1-1, the full variable domain is GAGVSQSPSNKVTEKGKDVELRCDPISGHTALYWYRQSLGQGLEFLIYFQGNSAPDKSGLPSDRFSAERTGGSVSTLTIQRTQQEDSAVYLCASSLGPAGLPEAFFGQGTRLTVV.

In this sample, this clonotype turned up a few times. The chain uses TRBV6-6 and TRBJ2-3; TRBD2 agrees at 14 bases. Losses at the gene ends were 4 bases for V and 3 bases for J; bases not matched to a gene: 9. CDR3 length: 18 amino acids. Germline loops: CDR1 MNHNY, CDR2 SVGAGI (reference sequence). The CDR3 nucleotides are TGTGCCAGCAGTTCAAGACTAGCGGGGGGGCGAGGAACAGATACGCAGTATTTT. Residues: CASSSRLAGGRGTDTQYF.

Ten or more counts support this clonotype. The V and J genes are TRBV2 and TRBJ1-2, with D possibly TRBD1 on 5 matching bases. The V gene lost 4 bases and the J gene lost 6 bases, with 15 bases spanning the gap. The germline gives CDR1 SNHLY, CDR2 FYNNEI. The CDR3 length is 14 residues. The CDR3 DNA is TGTGCCAGCAGTGCGGACACTCATTGGGATGGCTACACCTTC. Its protein is CASSADTHWDGYTF.

This chain uses TRBV28 with TRBJ1-2; D unresolved. There are 13 residues in the CDR3. V shed 3 bases and J shed 8 bases, with 13 bases lying between them. Germline CDR1 and CDR2: MDHEN and SYDVKM. CDR3 amino acids: CASSFKGFGGYTF. For the CDR3, the DNA is TGTGCCAGCAGTTTCAAAGGGTTTGGCGGCTACACCTTC.

This clonotype was observed a few times. The DNA for the CDR3 is TGTGCCAGCAGCGACCGGGACCCCAAAAACATTCAGTACTTC. Translation: CASSDRDPKNIQYF. The chain carries TRBV6-2 or TRBV6-3 and TRBJ2-4, with D tentatively TRBD1 or TRBD2 (5 bases each). The CDR3 length is 14 residues. Germline V gene lookup returns CDR1 MNHEY and CDR2 SVGEGT. Trimming took 6 bases from V and 2 from J, leaving 11 bases between them.

This clonotype has a handful of counts. The gene calls are TRBV2 and TRBJ2-3, with D tentatively TRBD1 (6 bases). V lost 5 bases to trimming and J lost 0 bases, with 12 bases between them. This CDR3 has 15 amino acids. Germline loops: CDR1 SNHLY, CDR2 FYNNEI. CDR3 nucleotide sequence: TGTGCCAGCAGTCTCGTGAGGGGGAGCACAGATACGCAGTATTTT. Translating it yields CASSLVRGSTDTQYF.

The V and J genes are TRBV7-2 and TRBJ1-1; 8 bases fit TRBD1. The germline V gene encodes CDR1 SGHTA and CDR2 FQGNSA. The CDR3 runs 16 residues. After removal of 5 bases from V and 4 bases from J, the junction contained 12 bases not matched to a gene. Written as DNA, the CDR3 is TGTGCCAGCAGCCAACGGACAGGGAGCCCTTTCACTGAAGCTTTCTTT. As protein: CASSQRTGSPFTEAFF.

This clonotype occurred a few times. This chain joins TRBV5-1 and TRBJ1-2; no clear D gene. V lost 1 base to trimming and J lost 6 bases, with 10 bases between them. This CDR3 region has 13 residues. Germline loops: CDR1 SGHRS, CDR2 YFSETQ. The CDR3: CASSLIGVNGYTF. The CDR3 bases are TGCGCCAGCAGCTTGATTGGGGTAAATGGCTACACCTTC.

This chain connects TRBV20-1 to TRBJ1-4; perhaps TRBD1 as D (6 bases). Trimming pared 0 bases from V and 8 bases from J, leaving 13 bases between. The CDR3 covers 14 residues. The V gene's germline CDR1 is DFQATT and CDR2 SNEGSKA (reference sequence). CDR3: CSARDVIRGEKLFF. The CDR3 DNA reads TGCAGTGCTAGAGATGTGATCAGGGGCGAAAAACTGTTTTTT.

The J gene is TRBJ2-1, the V gene TRBV12-3 or TRBV12-4, with a weak D call TRBD2 (6 bases). CDR3 length: 15 amino acids. The germline V and J ends were trimmed by 6 bases and 6 bases, with 18 bases remaining between them. The CDR3 region has the DNA TGTGCCAGCAGCTCTACTAGCCAAAGGGCCAATGAGCAGTTCTTC. It is translated as CASSSTSQRANEQFF.

The DNA for the CDR3 is TGTGCCAGCAGTCCTAGTAGGGGCCCTCGACCGTACGTC. It specifies CASSPSRGPRPYV. The V call is TRBV28, the J call TRBJ2-7, with D possibly matching TRBD1 (5 bases). V was pared by 5 bases and J by 12 bases, with 20 bases between. Germline CDR1 reads MDHEN; CDR2 reads SYDVKM. The CDR3 runs 13 residues.

The table lists this clonotype with a few counts. The rearrangement joins TRBV7-2 to TRBJ1-1; D uncertain. The CDR3 covers 12 residues. V lost 5 bases and J 8 bases, leaving 12 bases between the germline ends. Germline V gene sequence: CDR1 SGHTA, CDR2 FQGNSA. In DNA, the CDR3 is TGTGCCAGCAGCAGGAACCGGGCGGAAGCTTTCTTT. It is translated as CASSRNRAEAFF.

Many counts were recorded for this clonotype. The chain combines TRBV7-2 with TRBJ1-3, with TRBD1 matching over 11 bases. This CDR3 region has 13 residues. In germline, CDR1 is SGHTA, CDR2 FQGNSA. The trim removed 3 bases at V and 10 bases at J, leaving 2 bases unmatched. In DNA, the CDR3 is TGTGCCAGCAGCTTTGGGACAGGGGGGACCATATATTTT. Amino acids: CASSFGTGGTIYF.

The rearrangement uses TRBV15 and TRBJ1-6, with a weak D call TRBD1 (5 bases). Per the germline V gene, CDR1 is LNHNV and CDR2 is YYDKDF (reference sequence). This CDR3 is 11 amino acids long. V lost 9 bases and J 7 bases, leaving 7 bases between the germline ends. CDR3 nucleotides: TGTGCCACGGGGGGGAATTCACCCCTCCACTTT. Amino acid sequence: CATGGNSPLHF.

This clonotype was recorded a few times. The chain uses TRBV11-1 and TRBJ2-7; no definite D call. Germline loops: CDR1 SGHAT, CDR2 FQDESV (reference sequence). Deletions cut 4 bases from V and 1 base from J, with 8 bases between. The CDR3 has 13 amino acids. Here the CDR3 reads CASSSMESYEQYV. CDR3 nucleotides: TGTGCCAGCAGCTCGATGGAATCCTACGAGCAGTACGTC.

The chain employs TRBV10-3 and TRBJ2-3; a weak D match, TRBD2 (6 bases). Germline V CDR1 and CDR2: ENHRY, SYGVKD. The CDR3 consists of 13 residues. V dropped 10 bases and J dropped 2 bases, with 13 bases sitting between them. The CDR3 here is CASLGGPTDTQYF. Here the CDR3 DNA reads TGTGCCAGCCTCGGGGGACCCACAGATACGCAGTATTTT.

This chain links TRBV7-2 with TRBJ1-4; D is ambiguous. The ends were cut back, 3 bases at V and 3 bases at J, with 2 bases in the middle. The CDR3 contains 12 residues. Germline values: CDR1 SGHTA, CDR2 FQGNSA. CDR3: CASSFANEKLFF. Here the CDR3 DNA reads TGTGCCAGCAGCTTTGCTAATGAAAAACTGTTTTTT. Complete variable domain (other parts from reference TRBV7-2 and TRBJ1-4): GAGVSQSPSNKVTEKGKDVELRCDPISGHTALYWYRQSLGQGLEFLIYFQGNSAPDKSGLPSDRFSAERTGGSVSTLTIQRTQQEDSAVYLCASSFANEKLFFGSGTQLSVL.

This clonotype has just a few counts. The chain joins TRBV7-3 to TRBJ2-3; D is possibly TRBD1 or TRBD2 (6 bases each). Between the trimmed V and J ends, which lost 2 bases and 12 bases, there was a span of 9 bases. The CDR3 runs to 11 residues. The germline V gene encodes CDR1 SGHTA and CDR2 FQGTGA. The CDR3 DNA is TGTGCCAGCAGCTTAGGGGGGCCCCAGTATTTT. Protein sequence: CASSLGGPQYF.